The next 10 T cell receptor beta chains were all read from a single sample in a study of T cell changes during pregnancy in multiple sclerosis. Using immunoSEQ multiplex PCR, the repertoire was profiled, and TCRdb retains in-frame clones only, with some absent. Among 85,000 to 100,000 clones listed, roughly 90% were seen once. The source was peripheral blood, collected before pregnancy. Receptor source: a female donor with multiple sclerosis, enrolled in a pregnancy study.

CDR3 sequence: CASSLGGLINQPQHF. The CDR3 nucleotides read TGTGCCAGCAGTCTTGGAGGACTAATCAATCAGCCCCAGCATTTT. The rearrangement uses TRBV27 and TRBJ1-5, with D unresolved. The germline V gene has CDR1 MNHEY and CDR2 SMNVEV (reference sequence). Trimming pared 5 bases from V and 3 bases from J, leaving 14 bases between. CDR3 length: 15 residues.

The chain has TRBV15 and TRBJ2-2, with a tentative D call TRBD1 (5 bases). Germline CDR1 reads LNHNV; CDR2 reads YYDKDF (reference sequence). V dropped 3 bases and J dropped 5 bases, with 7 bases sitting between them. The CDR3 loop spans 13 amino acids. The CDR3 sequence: CATSRTETGELFF. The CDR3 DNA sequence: TGTGCCACCAGCAGGACAGAGACCGGGGAGCTGTTTTTT.

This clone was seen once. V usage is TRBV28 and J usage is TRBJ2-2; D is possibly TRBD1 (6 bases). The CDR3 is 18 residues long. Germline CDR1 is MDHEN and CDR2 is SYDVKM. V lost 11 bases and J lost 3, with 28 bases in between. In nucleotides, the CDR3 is TGTGCCTCCCAGAGCCACAATCCAACAGGGTCGGACACCGGGGAGCTGTTTTTT. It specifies CASQSHNPTGSDTGELFF.

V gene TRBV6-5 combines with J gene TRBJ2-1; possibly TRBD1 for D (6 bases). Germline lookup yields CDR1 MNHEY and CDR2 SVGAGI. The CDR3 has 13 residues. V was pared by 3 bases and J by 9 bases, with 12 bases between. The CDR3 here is CASSYIRGGEQFF. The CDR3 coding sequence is TGTGCCAGCAGTTATATCAGGGGCGGTGAGCAGTTCTTC.

CDR3 sequence (DNA): TGTGCCAGCAGCCGGTTAGGGGAGGGGGTTTACAATGAGCAGTTCTTC. This codes for CASSRLGEGVYNEQFF. V gene TRBV14 combines with J gene TRBJ2-1; D might be TRBD2 (7 bases). The V gene's germline CDR1 is SGHDN and CDR2 FVKESK. The V and J ends lost 4 bases and 4 bases respectively, with 17 bases between them. This CDR3 is built from 16 residues.

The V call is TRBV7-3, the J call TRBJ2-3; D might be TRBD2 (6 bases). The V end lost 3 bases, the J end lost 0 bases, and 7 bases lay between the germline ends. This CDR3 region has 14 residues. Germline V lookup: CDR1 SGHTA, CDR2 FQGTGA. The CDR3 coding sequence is TGTGCCAGCAGCTTGACTAGTAGCACAGATACGCAGTATTTT. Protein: CASSLTSSTDTQYF.

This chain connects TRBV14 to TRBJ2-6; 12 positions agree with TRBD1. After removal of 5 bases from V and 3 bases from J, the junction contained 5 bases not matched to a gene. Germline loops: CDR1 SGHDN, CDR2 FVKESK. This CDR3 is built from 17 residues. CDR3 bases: TGTGCCAGCAGCAAAGGGACAGGGGGCTTTGGGGCCAACGTCCTGACTTTC. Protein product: CASSKGTGGFGANVLTF.

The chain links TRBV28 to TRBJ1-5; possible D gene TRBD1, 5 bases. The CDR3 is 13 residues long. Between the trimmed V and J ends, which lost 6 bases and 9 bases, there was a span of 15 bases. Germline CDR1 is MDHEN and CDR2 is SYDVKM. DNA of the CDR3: TGTGCCAGCAGCGTCGGGGGGGGTTGGCCCCAGCATTTT. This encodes CASSVGGGWPQHF.

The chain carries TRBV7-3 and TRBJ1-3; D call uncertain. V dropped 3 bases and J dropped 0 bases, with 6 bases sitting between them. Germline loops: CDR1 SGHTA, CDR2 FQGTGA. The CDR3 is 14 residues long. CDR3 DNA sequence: TGTGCCAGCAGCTTTAGTGGCTCTGGAAACACCATATATTTT. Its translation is CASSFSGSGNTIYF. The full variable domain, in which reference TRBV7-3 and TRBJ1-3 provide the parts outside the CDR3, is GAGVSQTPSNKVTEKGKYVELRCDPISGHTALYWYRQSLGQGPEFLIYFQGTGAADDSGLPNDRFFAVRPEGSVSTLKIQRTERGDSAVYLCASSFSGSGNTIYFGEGSWLTVV.

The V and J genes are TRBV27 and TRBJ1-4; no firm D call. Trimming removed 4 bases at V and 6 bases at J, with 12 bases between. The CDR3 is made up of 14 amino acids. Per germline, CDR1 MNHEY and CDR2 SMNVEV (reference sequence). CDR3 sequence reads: CASSYSRWDEKLFF. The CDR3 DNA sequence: TGTGCCAGCAGTTACAGTCGGTGGGATGAAAAACTGTTTTTT.